The rows below give T cell receptor beta chains drawn from one sample of a study of cytomegalovirus exposure and HLA in healthy donors. Assay used: immunoSEQ multiplex PCR; TCRdb lists only in-frame clones, some missing. Found here are 65,000 or so clones, approximately 80% of them singletons; the top ten hold 2.5% to 3.5%. Material for sequencing was PBMCs. These receptors all come from a girl between 5 and 17 years old in good health and CMV-seropositive. CDR3s include the opening cysteine and the closing phenylalanine or tryptophan. The D gene is left open where the match is weak. Rows may omit the clone size; those that give it use once, few, many or a size class.

TRBD1	TRBV7-8	TRBJ2-7	once	CASSIGQGLYEQYF	TGTGCCAGCAGCATAGGACAGGGCCTCTACGAGCAGTACTTC
TRBD1	TRBV29-1	TRBJ1-1	-	CSVAPWRGQAFF	TGCAGCGTTGCCCCTTGGAGGGGGCAGGCTTTCTTT
-	TRBV5-4	TRBJ2-3	-	CASSKGSEGETDTQYF	TGTGCCAGCAGCAAGGGTAGTGAGGGGGAGACAGATACGCAGTATTTT
TRBD2	TRBV29-1	TRBJ2-5	-	CSVLAGGPGETQYF	TGCAGCGTACTAGCGGGAGGGCCGGGGGAGACCCAGTACTTC
TRBD1	TRBV30	TRBJ1-1	-	CAADPQTGGRTEAFF	TGTGCCGCCGACCCGCAAACAGGGGGCCGGACTGAAGCTTTCTTT
-	TRBV5-6	TRBJ1-5	-	CASSLGPLGSLYSNQPQHF	TGTGCCAGCAGCTTGGGCCCGCTGGGCAGCCTCTATAGCAATCAGCCCCAGCATTTT
TRBD2	TRBV14	TRBJ2-2	-	CASSSLAGAYGELFF	TGTGCCAGCAGCTCACTAGCGGGAGCGTACGGGGAGCTGTTTTTT
-	TRBV7-8	TRBJ2-7	-	CASSPNRDTYEQYF	TGTGCCAGCAGCCCAAACAGGGACACCTACGAGCAGTACTTC
TRBD1	TRBV30	TRBJ1-1	-	CAWSVWRTGFEAFF	TGTGCCTGGAGTGTATGGAGGACAGGGTTTGAAGCTTTCTTT
TRBD1	TRBV6-5	TRBJ2-7	few	CASSYKGASYEQYF	TGTGCCAGCAGTTACAAGGGGGCATCCTACGAGCAGTACTTC
TRBD2	TRBV6-5	TRBJ2-3	-	CASSYPGGLGTDTQYF	TGTGCCAGCAGTTACCCGGGGGGGTTAGGCACAGATACGCAGTATTTT
TRBD1	TRBV7-9	TRBJ1-1	-	CASSLVGRGQGRKNTEAFF	TGTGCCAGCAGCTTAGTCGGTCGGGGACAGGGGAGGAAGAACACTGAAGCTTTCTTT
-	TRBV11-3	TRBJ2-1	-	CASSRRYNEQFF	TGTGCCTCTAGCCGTCGGTACAATGAGCAGTTCTTC
-	TRBV9	TRBJ2-2	few	CASSVGISGNTGELFF	TGTGCCAGCAGCGTAGGAATTAGCGGGAACACCGGGGAGCTGTTTTTT
-	TRBV2	TRBJ1-1	-	CARSKGEPEAFF	TGTGCCAGGTCAAAGGGGGAGCCTGAAGCTTTCTTT
-	TRBV28	TRBJ1-2	-	CASNRDYGYTF	TGTGCCAGCAACAGGGACTATGGCTACACCTTC
TRBD1	TRBV6-1	TRBJ2-7	-	CASSDPGQGFYEQYF	TGTGCCAGCAGTGATCCGGGACAGGGATTTTACGAGCAGTACTTC
-	TRBV7-9	TRBJ2-2	-	CASSSSGHNTGELFF	TGTGCCAGCAGCTCCTCGGGACACAACACCGGGGAGCTGTTTTTT
TRBD1	TRBV2	TRBJ2-2	once	CASSESRDRGYAGELFF	TGTGCCAGCAGCGAGTCCCGGGACAGGGGGTATGCCGGGGAGCTGTTTTTT
-	TRBV15	TRBJ2-1	-	CATSRETGYEQFF	TGTGCCACCAGCAGAGAGACAGGTTACGAGCAGTTCTTC
-	TRBV30	TRBJ2-5	few	CAWSVTGLEETQYF	TGTGCCTGGAGTGTGACAGGTTTGGAAGAGACCCAGTACTTC
TRBD1	TRBV30	TRBJ2-7	once	CAWGQDYEQYF	TGTGCCTGGGGACAGGACTACGAGCAGTACTTC
-	TRBV5-8	TRBJ1-6	-	CASSLARFSPLHF	TGTGCCAGCAGCTTGGCGAGATTTTCACCCCTCCACTTT
-	TRBV6-5	TRBJ2-2	-	CASSSPRRNTGELFF	TGTGCCAGCAGTTCCCCCCGCAGGAACACCGGGGAGCTGTTTTTT
-	TRBV4-1	TRBJ2-3	-	CASSRFGWGLEISSTDTQYF	TGCGCCAGCAGTCGCTTCGGTTGGGGGCTTGAAATATCTAGCACAGATACGCAGTATTTT
-	TRBV28	TRBJ2-7	-	CASSSLVSGPYEQYF	TGTGCCAGCAGTTCCCTCGTTAGCGGACCCTACGAGCAGTACTTC
TRBD2	TRBV4-1	TRBJ2-7	-	CASSQDRGGAYEQYF	TGCGCCAGCAGCCAAGATCGGGGGGGGGCCTACGAGCAGTACTTC
-	TRBV9	TRBJ2-7	-	CASSLEAEGEQYF	TGTGCCAGCAGCTTAGAGGCGGAGGGCGAGCAGTACTTC
-	TRBV29-1	TRBJ2-5	once	CSVQRGTGETQYF	TGCAGCGTCCAAAGGGGGACGGGAGAGACCCAGTACTTC
-	TRBV28	TRBJ2-7	-	CASSRSWVYYSYEQYF	TGTGCCAGCAGCCGTTCCTGGGTGTACTATTCCTACGAGCAGTACTTC
TRBD1	TRBV5-1	TRBJ1-5	-	CASSAGQGNQPQHF	TGCGCCAGCAGCGCGGGACAGGGCAACCAGCCCCAGCATTTT
-	TRBV10-3	TRBJ2-7	-	CATGDTQYEQYF	TGTGCCACCGGGGACACTCAATACGAGCAGTACTTC
-	TRBV30	TRBJ2-3	-	CAWSAGTTPQGTQYF	TGTGCCTGGAGCGCAGGGACTACCCCACAGGGCACGCAGTATTTT
TRBD2	TRBV28	TRBJ2-1	-	CASSLIAGPYNEQFF	TGTGCCAGCAGTCTTATAGCGGGACCCTACAATGAGCAGTTCTTC
-	TRBV6-1	TRBJ1-5	few	CASSEFIERQTYQPQHF	TGTGCCAGCAGTGAATTTATCGAGAGACAAACGTACCAGCCCCAGCATTTT
-	TRBV27	TRBJ1-1	-	CASSFQGPAGAFF	TGTGCCAGCAGTTTTCAGGGGCCTGCTGGGGCTTTCTTT
-	TRBV4-1	TRBJ2-1	once	CASSYSSYNEQFF	TGCGCCAGCAGCTACAGCTCCTACAATGAGCAGTTCTTC
TRBD1	TRBV11-2	TRBJ2-7	-	CASSPGQAYEQYF	TGTGCCAGCAGCCCAGGACAGGCCTACGAGCAGTACTTC
-	TRBV15	TRBJ2-7	once	CATSRDRLISYEQYF	TGTGCCACCAGCAGAGACAGACTGATAAGTTACGAGCAGTACTTC
TRBD2	TRBV5-6	TRBJ2-7	-	CASSFSGTSAYEQYF	TGTGCCAGCAGCTTCTCCGGGACTAGCGCGTACGAGCAGTACTTC
TRBD2	TRBV10-1	TRBJ2-7	once	CASSESRGARHEQYF	TGCGCCAGCAGTGAGTCGCGGGGGGCGCGACACGAGCAGTACTTC
-	TRBV28	TRBJ1-3	-	CASSPGDISGNTIYF	TGTGCCAGCAGTCCAGGGGACATTTCTGGAAACACCATATATTTT
TRBD2	TRBV28	TRBJ2-1	-	CASSLYTSGAYNEQFF	TGTGCCAGCAGTCTATACACTAGCGGCGCCTACAATGAGCAGTTCTTC
TRBD2	TRBV28	TRBJ2-7	once	CASSSPGLLSGEQYF	TGTGCCAGCAGCTCGCCGGGACTATTGTCAGGCGAGCAGTACTTC
TRBD2	TRBV4-2	TRBJ2-7	-	CASSQTGGGGYYEQYF	TGTGCCAGCAGCCAAACTGGCGGGGGGGGGTACTACGAGCAGTACTTC
-	TRBV7-8	TRBJ2-2	-	CASSLIPPGELFF	TGTGCCAGCAGCTTAATCCCTCCCGGGGAGCTGTTTTTT
-	TRBV30	TRBJ1-3	once	CAWSTGSGNTIYF	TGTGCCTGGAGTACAGGCTCTGGAAACACCATATATTTT
-	TRBV5-6	TRBJ2-3	-	CASSFRGAIDTQYF	TGTGCCAGCAGCTTCCGGGGGGCGATAGATACGCAGTATTTT
-	TRBV12-5	TRBJ2-3	-	CASGPGISSAHTDTQYF	TGTGCTAGTGGCCCGGGGATTTCATCTGCCCACACAGATACGCAGTATTTT
-	TRBV18	TRBJ1-1	-	CASSPLGGGDEAFF	TGTGCCAGCTCACCACTGGGTGGGGGGGATGAAGCTTTCTTT
TRBD2	TRBV9	TRBJ2-7	-	CASSPTGTSKQYF	TGTGCCAGCAGCCCCACAGGGACTAGCAAGCAGTACTTC
-	TRBV5-6	TRBJ2-7	-	CASSFDITEQYF	TGTGCCAGCAGCTTTGACATCACCGAGCAGTACTTC